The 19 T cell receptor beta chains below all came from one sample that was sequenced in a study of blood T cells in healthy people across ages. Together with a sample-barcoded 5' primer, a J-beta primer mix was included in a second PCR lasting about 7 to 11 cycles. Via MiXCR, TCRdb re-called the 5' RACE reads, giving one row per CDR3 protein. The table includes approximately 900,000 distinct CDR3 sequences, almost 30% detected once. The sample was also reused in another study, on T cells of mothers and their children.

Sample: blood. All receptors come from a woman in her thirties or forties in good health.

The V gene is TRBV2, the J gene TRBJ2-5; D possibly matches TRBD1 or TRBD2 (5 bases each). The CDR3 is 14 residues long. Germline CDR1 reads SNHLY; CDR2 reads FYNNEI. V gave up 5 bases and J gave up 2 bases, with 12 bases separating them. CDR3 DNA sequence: TGTGCCAGCAGTAAACTAGACAGTCAAGAGACCCAGTACTTC. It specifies CASSKLDSQETQYF.

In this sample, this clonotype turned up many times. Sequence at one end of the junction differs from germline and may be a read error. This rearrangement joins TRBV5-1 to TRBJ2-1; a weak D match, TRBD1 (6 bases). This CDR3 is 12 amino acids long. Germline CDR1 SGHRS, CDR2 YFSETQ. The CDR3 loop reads CASSLQGNEQFF. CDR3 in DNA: TGTGCCAGCAGTTTACAGGGCAATGAGCAGTTCTTC. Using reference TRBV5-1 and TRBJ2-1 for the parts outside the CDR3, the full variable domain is KAGVTQTPRYLIKTRGQQVTLSCSPISGHRSVSWYQQTPGQGLQFLFEYFSETQRNKGNFPGRFSGRQFSNSRSEMNVSTLELGDSALYLCASSLQGNEQFFGPGTRLTVL.

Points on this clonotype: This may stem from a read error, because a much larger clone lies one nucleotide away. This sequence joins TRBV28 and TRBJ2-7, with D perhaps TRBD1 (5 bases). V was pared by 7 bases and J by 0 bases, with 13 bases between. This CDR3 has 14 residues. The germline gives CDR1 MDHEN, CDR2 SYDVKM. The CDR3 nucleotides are TGTGCCAGCAATTCACAGGTGAACTCCTACGAGCAGTACTTC. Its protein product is CASNSQVNSYEQYF.

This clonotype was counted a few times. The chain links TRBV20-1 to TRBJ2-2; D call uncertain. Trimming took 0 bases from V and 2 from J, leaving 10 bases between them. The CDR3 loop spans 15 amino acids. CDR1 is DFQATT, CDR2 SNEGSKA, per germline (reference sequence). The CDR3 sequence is CSAREGMHNTGELFF. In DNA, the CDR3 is TGCAGTGCTAGAGAAGGCATGCACAACACCGGGGAGCTGTTTTTT.

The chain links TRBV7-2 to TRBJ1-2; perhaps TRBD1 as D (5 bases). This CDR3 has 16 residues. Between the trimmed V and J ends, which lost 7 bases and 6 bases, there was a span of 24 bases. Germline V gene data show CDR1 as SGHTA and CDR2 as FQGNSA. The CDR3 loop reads CASTKAFQTVLDGYTF. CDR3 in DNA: TGTGCCAGCACTAAGGCATTCCAGACAGTCCTGGATGGCTACACCTTC.

The CDR3 DNA reads TGTGCCAGCAGCCCACAGGGGCAGCACACTGAAGCTTTCTTT. This sequence encodes CASSPQGQHTEAFF. The chain carries TRBV12-3 or TRBV12-4 and TRBJ1-1; 7 positions agree with TRBD1. Trimming removed 6 bases from V and 3 bases from J; junction bases left unmatched: 7. The CDR3 extends over 14 amino acids.

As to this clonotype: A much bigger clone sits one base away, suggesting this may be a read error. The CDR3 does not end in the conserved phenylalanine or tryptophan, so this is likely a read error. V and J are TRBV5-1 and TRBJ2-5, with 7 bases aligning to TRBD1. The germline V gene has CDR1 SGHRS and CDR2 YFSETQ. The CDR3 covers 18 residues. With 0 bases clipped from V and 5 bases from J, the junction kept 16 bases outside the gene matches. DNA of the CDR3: TGCGCCAGCAGCTTGGTCGGGACAGCTGGTAGTAGTGCGGAGACCCAGTACTTA. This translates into CASSLVGTAGSSAETQYL.

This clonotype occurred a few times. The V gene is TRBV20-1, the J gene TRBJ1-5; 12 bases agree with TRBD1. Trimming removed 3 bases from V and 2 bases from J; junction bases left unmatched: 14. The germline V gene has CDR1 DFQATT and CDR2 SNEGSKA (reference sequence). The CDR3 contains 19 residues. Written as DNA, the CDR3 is TGCAGTGCTAGCCCCACTACCGGGACAGGGGGCTGGGGCAATCAGCCCCAGCATTTT. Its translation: CSASPTTGTGGWGNQPQHF.

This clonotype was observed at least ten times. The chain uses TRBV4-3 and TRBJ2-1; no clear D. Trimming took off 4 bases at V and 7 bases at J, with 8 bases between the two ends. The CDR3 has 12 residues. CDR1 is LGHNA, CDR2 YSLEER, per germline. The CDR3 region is CASSLGWNEQFF. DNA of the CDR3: TGCGCCAGCAGCCTGGGTTGGAATGAGCAGTTCTTC.

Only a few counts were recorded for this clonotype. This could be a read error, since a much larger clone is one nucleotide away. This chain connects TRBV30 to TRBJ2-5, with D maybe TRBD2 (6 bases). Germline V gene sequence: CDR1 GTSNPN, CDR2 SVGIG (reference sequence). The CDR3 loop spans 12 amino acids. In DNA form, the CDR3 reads TGTGCCTGGATCCCCCGACGGGAGACCCGGTACTTC. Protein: CAWIPRRETRYF.

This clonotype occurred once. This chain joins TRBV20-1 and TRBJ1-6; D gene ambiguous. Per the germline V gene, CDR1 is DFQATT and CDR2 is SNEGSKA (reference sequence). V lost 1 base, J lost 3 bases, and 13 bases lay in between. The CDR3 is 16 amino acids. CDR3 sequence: CSARVFGGNYNSPLHF. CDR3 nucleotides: TGCAGTGCTAGAGTCTTCGGCGGGAACTATAATTCACCCCTCCACTTT.

CDR3 residues: CASSLPRDIQETQYF. CDR3 coding DNA: TGTGCCAGCAGCTTACCCCGGGACATTCAAGAGACCCAGTACTTC. This chain links TRBV7-9 with TRBJ2-5; TRBD1 might be the D (6 bases). The V end lost 2 bases, the J end lost 2 bases, and 12 bases lay between the germline ends. Germline loops: CDR1 SEHNR, CDR2 FQNEAQ (reference sequence). The CDR3 covers 15 residues.

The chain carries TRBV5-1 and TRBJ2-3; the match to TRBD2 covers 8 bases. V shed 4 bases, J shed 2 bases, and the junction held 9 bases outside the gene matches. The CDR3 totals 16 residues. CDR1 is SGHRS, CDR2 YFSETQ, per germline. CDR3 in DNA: TGCGCCAGCAGCCCCGGGGGGGCCGTGCTCACAGATACGCAGTATTTT. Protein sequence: CASSPGGAVLTDTQYF. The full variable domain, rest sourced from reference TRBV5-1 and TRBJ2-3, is KAGVTQTPRYLIKTRGQQVTLSCSPISGHRSVSWYQQTPGQGLQFLFEYFSETQRNKGNFPGRFSGRQFSNSRSEMNVSTLELGDSALYLCASSPGGAVLTDTQYFGPGTRLTVL.

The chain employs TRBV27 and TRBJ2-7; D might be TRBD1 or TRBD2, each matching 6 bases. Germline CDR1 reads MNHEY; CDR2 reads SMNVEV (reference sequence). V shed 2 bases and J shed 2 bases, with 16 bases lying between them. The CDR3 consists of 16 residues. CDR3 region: CASSLDWIRGAYEQYF. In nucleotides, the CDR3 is TGTGCCAGCAGTTTAGATTGGATAAGGGGGGCCTACGAGCAGTACTTC.

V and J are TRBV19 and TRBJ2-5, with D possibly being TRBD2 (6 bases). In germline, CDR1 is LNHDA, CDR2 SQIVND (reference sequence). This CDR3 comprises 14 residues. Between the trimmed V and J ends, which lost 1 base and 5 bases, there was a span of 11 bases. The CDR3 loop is CASSIGRGSETQYF. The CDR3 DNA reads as TGTGCCAGTAGTATAGGGAGGGGTAGCGAGACCCAGTACTTC.

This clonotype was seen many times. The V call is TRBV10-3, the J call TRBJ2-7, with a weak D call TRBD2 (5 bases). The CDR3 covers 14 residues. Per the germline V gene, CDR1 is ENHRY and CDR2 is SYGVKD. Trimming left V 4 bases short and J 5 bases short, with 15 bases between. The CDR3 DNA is TGTGCCATCAGTGGGCCGAGACTCGGGAACGAGCAGTACTTC. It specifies CAISGPRLGNEQYF.

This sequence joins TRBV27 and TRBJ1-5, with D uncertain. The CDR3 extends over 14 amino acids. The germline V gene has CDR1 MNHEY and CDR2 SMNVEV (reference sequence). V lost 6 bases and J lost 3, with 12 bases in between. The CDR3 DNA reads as TGTGCCAGCAGCCCCGGACGGCACAATCAGCCCCAGCATTTT. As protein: CASSPGRHNQPQHF.

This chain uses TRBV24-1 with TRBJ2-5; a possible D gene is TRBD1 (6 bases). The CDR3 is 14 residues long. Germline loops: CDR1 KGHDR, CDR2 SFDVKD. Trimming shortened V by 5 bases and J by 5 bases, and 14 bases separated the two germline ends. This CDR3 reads CATSAGALGETQYF. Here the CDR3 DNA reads TGTGCCACCAGTGCAGGGGCTCTAGGGGAGACCCAGTACTTC.

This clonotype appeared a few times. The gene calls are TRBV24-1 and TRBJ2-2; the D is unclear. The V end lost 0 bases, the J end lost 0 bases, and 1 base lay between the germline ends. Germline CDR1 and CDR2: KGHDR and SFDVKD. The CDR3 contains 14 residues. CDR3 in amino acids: CATSDLTNTGELFF. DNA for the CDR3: TGTGCCACCAGTGATTTGACGAACACCGGGGAGCTGTTTTTT.